Below are 25 T cell receptor beta chains sequenced from a single sample in a study of OX40 agonist ivuxolimab in advanced cancers. This table comes from immunoSEQ multiplex PCR, and its TCRdb copy is limited to in-frame clones, with some not included. The sample contains under 45,000 clones, roughly 80% of which appear only once. Sample: CD4+ or CD8+ T cells sorted from blood, taken in a trial of the OX40 agonist ivuxolimab. The source is an adult with an advanced solid tumor such as melanoma, head and neck, liver or kidney cancer.

The count of this clone is one. The V gene is TRBV27, the J gene TRBJ2-7; 7 nucleotides agree with TRBD1. Germline V gene sequence: CDR1 MNHEY, CDR2 SMNVEV (reference sequence). This CDR3 spans 13 amino acids. The ends lost 6 bases at V and 3 bases at J; junction bases unmatched: 5. CDR3 nucleotide sequence: TGTGCCAGCAGCGTACAGGGGTACTACGAGCAGTACTTC. Translation: CASSVQGYYEQYF.

This chain links TRBV18 with TRBJ1-2, with TRBD1 matching 7 bases. V shed 2 bases, J shed 9 bases, and the junction held 3 bases outside the gene matches. CDR1 and CDR2 (germline): KGHSH, LQKENI. The CDR3 is 12 residues long. In nucleotides, the CDR3 is TGTGCCAGCTCACCAGACAGGGAGAGCTACACCTTC. Residues: CASSPDRESYTF.

This clone came up once. As DNA, the CDR3 is TGTGCCAGCAGCTTAGGGTGGGGTTTTGAGACCCAGTACTTC. Encoded protein: CASSLGWGFETQYF. V is TRBV7-2 and J is TRBJ2-5; D uncertain. Germline CDR1 is SGHTA and CDR2 is FQGNSA. This CDR3 is built from 14 residues. Trimming cost V 1 base and J 5 bases, with 11 bases left between them.

The CDR3 region is CASSLFDRDTEAFF. CDR3 bases: TGTGCCAGCAGCTTGTTTGACAGGGACACTGAAGCTTTCTTT. The rearrangement uses TRBV7-6 and TRBJ1-1; 7 nucleotides line up with TRBD1. CDR3 length: 14 amino acids. The germline gives CDR1 SGHVS, CDR2 FNYEAQ. The V gene end was trimmed by 3 bases and the J gene end by 3 bases; junction bases not matched to a gene: 4.

V and J are TRBV11-3 and TRBJ1-1; D is unresolved. Germline CDR1 reads SGHNT; CDR2 reads YENEEA. Trimming stripped 5 bases from V and 4 bases from J, with 14 bases between. The CDR3 has 14 amino acids. The CDR3 sequence is CASSTSAGATEAFF. CDR3 nucleotides: TGTGCCAGCAGCACTTCTGCGGGTGCCACTGAAGCTTTCTTT.

The chain is built from TRBV25-1 and TRBJ1-4; 7 bases map to TRBD1. Germline-derived CDR1 and CDR2 are MGHDK and SYGVNS. This CDR3 comprises 14 residues. V gave up 4 bases and J gave up 5 bases; unmatched junction bases: 4. In DNA form, the CDR3 reads TGTGCCAGCAGTGTGGCAGGGGGGAATGAAAAACTGTTTTTT. Translation: CASSVAGGNEKLFF.

The table lists this clone with a count of one. The V gene is TRBV27, the J gene TRBJ2-1, with TRBD2 identical over 7 bases. The CDR3 has 16 amino acids. J was trimmed by 4 bases and V by 5 bases; bases with no gene match: 11. The germline gives CDR1 MNHEY, CDR2 SMNVEV (reference sequence). The CDR3 region is CASSPLAERGYNEQFF. In DNA form, the CDR3 reads TGTGCCAGCAGTCCCCTAGCTGAGCGGGGTTACAATGAGCAGTTCTTC.

The chain has TRBV12-5 and TRBJ1-1; D gene uncertain. Germline lookup yields CDR1 LGHNT and CDR2 FRNRAP. This CDR3 comprises 13 residues. The V end lost 6 bases, the J end lost 2 bases, and 10 bases lay between the germline ends. CDR3 residues: CASGYTKNTEAFF. DNA of the CDR3: TGTGCTAGTGGCTACACAAAAAACACTGAAGCTTTCTTT.

The V and J genes are TRBV7-6 and TRBJ2-7; 12 bases map to TRBD2. This CDR3 spans 17 amino acids. Per germline, CDR1 SGHVS and CDR2 FNYEAQ. V dropped 5 bases and J dropped 2; count of bases not matched to a gene: 10. CDR3 protein: CASSRSETSGSTYEQYF. The CDR3, as DNA: TGTGCCAGCAGCCGTTCGGAGACTAGCGGGAGTACCTACGAGCAGTACTTC.

The V and J genes are TRBV5-1 and TRBJ1-2; 8 bases agree with TRBD1. J was trimmed by 3 bases and V by 5 bases; bases with no gene match: 3. The germline V gene has CDR1 SGHRS and CDR2 YFSETQ. This CDR3 is 13 amino acids long. The CDR3 DNA reads TGCGCCAGCAGAGTGGGACAGGACTATGGCTACACCTTC. It yields the protein CASRVGQDYGYTF.

The chain employs TRBV5-1 and TRBJ2-1; maybe TRBD2 (6 bases). V was clipped by 4 bases and J by 8 bases, with 25 bases between them. CDR3 length: 17 amino acids. Germline V CDR1 and CDR2: SGHRS, YFSETQ. The DNA for the CDR3 is TGCGCCAGCAGCCAAACCTTAGCGGCGGCGGGGTTCTATGAGCAGTTCTTC. This codes for CASSQTLAAAGFYEQFF.

This sequence joins TRBV28 and TRBJ2-4, with 8 bases that match TRBD2. Germline V lookup: CDR1 MDHEN, CDR2 SYDVKM. The CDR3 has 17 amino acids. J lost 3 bases, V lost 5 bases, and 12 bases had no gene match. The CDR3: CASSPPELRGVKNIQYF. CDR3 coding DNA: TGTGCCAGCAGTCCCCCAGAGTTGCGGGGGGTCAAAAACATTCAGTACTTC.

The J gene is TRBJ2-7, the V gene TRBV6-1; tentative D call: TRBD1 (5 bases). V was clipped by 5 bases and J by 3 bases, with 11 bases between them. This CDR3 contains 13 residues. Per germline, CDR1 MNHNS and CDR2 SASEGT. CDR3 in DNA: TGTGCCAGCAGTTATGGGGCCAACTACGAGCAGTACTTC. Translated, it gives CASSYGANYEQYF.

The rearrangement links TRBV6-5 to TRBJ2-5; D is ambiguous. This CDR3 spans 12 amino acids. Trimming pared 2 bases from V and 5 bases from J, leaving 6 bases between. Germline V gene data show CDR1 as MNHEY and CDR2 as SVGAGI. The CDR3 is CASSYTPETQYF. DNA of the CDR3: TGTGCCAGCAGTTACACCCCGGAGACCCAGTACTTC.

This clone was seen just once. The V gene is TRBV19, the J gene TRBJ2-2, with 8 bases matching TRBD2. The CDR3 contains 15 residues. J gave up 6 bases and V 4 bases, and 7 bases lay outside the gene matches. Germline V lookup: CDR1 LNHDA, CDR2 SQIVND (reference sequence). DNA of the CDR3: TGTGCCAGTAGTACCATAGCGGGATCGGCCGGGGAGCTGTTTTTT. Residues: CASSTIAGSAGELFF.

This clone was recorded a few times. This chain uses TRBV7-2 with TRBJ1-5; no clear D gene. Trimming left V 1 base short and J 3 bases short, with 10 bases between. From germline, CDR1 is SGHTA and CDR2 FQGNSA. The CDR3 extends over 15 amino acids. This CDR3 reads CASSLVGTDNQPQHF. The CDR3, as DNA: TGTGCCAGCAGCTTAGTTGGCACGGACAATCAGCCCCAGCATTTT.

This chain links TRBV27 with TRBJ2-6; TRBD1 might be the D (6 bases). Trimming took off 6 bases at V and 0 bases at J, with 12 bases between the two ends. The germline V gene has CDR1 MNHEY and CDR2 SMNVEV (reference sequence). The CDR3 loop spans 16 amino acids. The CDR3 DNA reads TGTGCCAGCAGCCAGGACAGCCGCTCTGGGGCCAACGTCCTGACTTTC. It encodes CASSQDSRSGANVLTF.

The chain couples TRBV27 to TRBJ2-1; 8 bases fit TRBD1. Germline V gene sequence: CDR1 MNHEY, CDR2 SMNVEV (reference sequence). The CDR3 covers 13 residues. With 6 bases clipped from V and 6 bases from J, the junction kept 4 bases outside the gene matches. The CDR3 sequence is CASRYTGGNEQFF. The CDR3 DNA sequence: TGTGCCAGCAGGTACACAGGGGGCAATGAGCAGTTCTTC.

V and J are TRBV4-3 and TRBJ2-5; 9 bases agree with TRBD2. From germline, CDR1 is LGHNA and CDR2 YSLEER. Germline trimming cut 1 base from V and 2 bases from J; bases unmatched to any gene: 2. This CDR3 has 15 amino acids. Here the CDR3 DNA reads TGCGCCAGCAGCCAAGGACTAGCGGTGCAAGAGACCCAGTACTTC. It translates to CASSQGLAVQETQYF.

The J gene is TRBJ1-5, the V gene TRBV19; possibly TRBD1 for D (6 bases). This CDR3 region has 16 residues. Germline loops: CDR1 LNHDA, CDR2 SQIVND (reference sequence). V lost 6 bases and J 0 bases, leaving 15 bases between the germline ends. CDR3 nucleotides: TGTGCCAGTAGCCCAATCACAGGGAATAGCAATCAGCCCCAGCATTTT. It yields the protein CASSPITGNSNQPQHF. The full variable domain, with the rest looked up from reference TRBV19 and TRBJ1-5, is DGGITQSPKYLFRKEGQNVTLSCEQNLNHDAMYWYRQDPGQGLRLIYYSQIVNDFQKGDIAEGYSVSREKKESFPLTVTSAQKNPTAFYLCASSPITGNSNQPQHFGDGTRLSIL.

The chain carries TRBV27 and TRBJ1-2; tentative D call: TRBD1 (6 bases). The CDR3 totals 15 residues. Germline V gives CDR1 MNHEY, CDR2 SMNVEV (reference sequence). The germline V and J ends were trimmed by 0 bases and 8 bases, with 16 bases remaining between them. The CDR3 is CASSLSRRGGPGYTF. The CDR3 nucleotides are TGTGCCAGCAGTTTATCGAGACGCGGGGGGCCAGGCTACACCTTC.

The rearrangement links TRBV5-4 to TRBJ2-1; D is unresolved. The CDR3 is made up of 11 amino acids. Per the germline V gene, CDR1 is SGHNT and CDR2 is YYREEE (reference sequence). V was pared by 2 bases and J by 8 bases, with 5 bases between. CDR3 in amino acids: CASSFRHEQFF. CDR3 nucleotides: TGTGCCAGCAGCTTTAGGCATGAGCAGTTCTTC.

The chain uses TRBV11-3 and TRBJ2-1; no definite D call. In germline, CDR1 is SGHNT, CDR2 YENEEA. The CDR3 is 12 amino acids. The ends were cut back, 4 bases at V and 6 bases at J, with 7 bases in the middle. Written as DNA, the CDR3 is TGTGCCAGCAGCTCAGACCGCAATGAGCAGTTCTTC. Amino acids: CASSSDRNEQFF.

V and J are TRBV5-6 and TRBJ1-1, with a weak D call TRBD1 (6 bases). In germline, CDR1 is SGHDT, CDR2 YYEEEE. V was trimmed by 2 bases and J by 2 bases, leaving 13 bases between them. The CDR3 sequence is 15 residues long. The DNA for the CDR3 is TGTGCCAGCAGCTTCTACGACGGGGGCAACACTGAAGCTTTCTTT. It is translated as CASSFYDGGNTEAFF.

The rearrangement uses TRBV11-1 and TRBJ2-5; D might be TRBD1 (5 bases). V gave up 6 bases and J gave up 5 bases, with 10 bases separating them. This CDR3 contains 12 residues. Germline values: CDR1 SGHAT, CDR2 FQDESV (reference sequence). The CDR3 here is CASRGLEETQYF. Here the CDR3 DNA reads TGTGCCAGCAGGGGGCTTGAGGAGACCCAGTACTTC.